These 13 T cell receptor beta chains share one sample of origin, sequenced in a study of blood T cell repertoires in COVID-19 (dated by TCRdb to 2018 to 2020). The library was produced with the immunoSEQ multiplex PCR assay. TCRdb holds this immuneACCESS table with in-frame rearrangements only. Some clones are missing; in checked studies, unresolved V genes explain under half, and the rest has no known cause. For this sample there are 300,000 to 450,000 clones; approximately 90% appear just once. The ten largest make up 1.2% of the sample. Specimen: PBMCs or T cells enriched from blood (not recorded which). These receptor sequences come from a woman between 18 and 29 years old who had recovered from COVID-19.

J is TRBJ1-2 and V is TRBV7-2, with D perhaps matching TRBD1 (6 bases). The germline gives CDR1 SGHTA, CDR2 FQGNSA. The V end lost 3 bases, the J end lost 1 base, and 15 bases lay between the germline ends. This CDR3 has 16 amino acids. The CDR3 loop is CASSFPRGIFNYGYTF. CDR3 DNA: TGTGCCAGCAGCTTCCCTAGGGGGATTTTTAACTATGGCTACACCTTC. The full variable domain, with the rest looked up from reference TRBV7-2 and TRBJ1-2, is GAGVSQSPSNKVTEKGKDVELRCDPISGHTALYWYRQSLGQGLEFLIYFQGNSAPDKSGLPSDRFSAERTGGSVSTLTIQRTQQEDSAVYLCASSFPRGIFNYGYTFGSGTRLTVV.

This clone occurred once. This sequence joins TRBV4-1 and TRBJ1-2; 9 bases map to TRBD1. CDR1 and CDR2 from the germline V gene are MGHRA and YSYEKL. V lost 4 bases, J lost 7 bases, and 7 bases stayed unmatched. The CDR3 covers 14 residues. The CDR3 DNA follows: TGCGCCAGCAGCCTTACCGGGACAGGGTCTGGCTACACCTTC. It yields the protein CASSLTGTGSGYTF.

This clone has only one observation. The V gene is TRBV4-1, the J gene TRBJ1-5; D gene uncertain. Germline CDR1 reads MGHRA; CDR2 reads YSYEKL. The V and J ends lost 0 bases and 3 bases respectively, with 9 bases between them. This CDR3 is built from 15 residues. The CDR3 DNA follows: TGCGCCAGCAGCCAAGATTCCCCAAACAATCAGCCCCAGCATTTT. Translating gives CASSQDSPNNQPQHF.

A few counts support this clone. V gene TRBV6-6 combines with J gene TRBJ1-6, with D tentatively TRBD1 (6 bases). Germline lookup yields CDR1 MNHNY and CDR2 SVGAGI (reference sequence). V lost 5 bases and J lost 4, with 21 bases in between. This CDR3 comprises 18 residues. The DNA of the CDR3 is TGTGCCAGCAGTCCTCCCCGGACAGCCGGACATTATAATTCACCCCTCCACTTT. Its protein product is CASSPPRTAGHYNSPLHF.

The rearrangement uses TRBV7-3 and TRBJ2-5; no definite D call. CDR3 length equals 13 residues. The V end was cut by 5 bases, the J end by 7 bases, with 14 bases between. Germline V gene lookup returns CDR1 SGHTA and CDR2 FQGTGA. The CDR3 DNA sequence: TGTGCCAGCAGCCCTCAAATTGGCGGGACCCAGTACTTC. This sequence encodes CASSPQIGGTQYF. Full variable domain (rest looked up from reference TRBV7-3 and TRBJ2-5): GAGVSQTPSNKVTEKGKYVELRCDPISGHTALYWYRQSLGQGPEFLIYFQGTGAADDSGLPNDRFFAVRPEGSVSTLKIQRTERGDSAVYLCASSPQIGGTQYFGPGTRLLVL.

The CDR3 DNA reads TGTGCCAGTAGCCCCGGGGACTACAATGAGCAGTTCTTC. Translation: CASSPGDYNEQFF. The chain couples TRBV19 to TRBJ2-1; tentative D call: TRBD2 (5 bases). The CDR3 is made up of 13 amino acids. V lost 6 bases and J lost 3, with 9 bases in between. The germline gives CDR1 LNHDA, CDR2 SQIVND (reference sequence).

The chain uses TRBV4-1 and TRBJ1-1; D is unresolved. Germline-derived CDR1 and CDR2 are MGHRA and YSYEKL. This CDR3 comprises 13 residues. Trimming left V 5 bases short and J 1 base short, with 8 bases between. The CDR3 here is CASSGQENTEAFF. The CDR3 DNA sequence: TGCGCCAGCAGCGGTCAGGAGAACACTGAAGCTTTCTTT.

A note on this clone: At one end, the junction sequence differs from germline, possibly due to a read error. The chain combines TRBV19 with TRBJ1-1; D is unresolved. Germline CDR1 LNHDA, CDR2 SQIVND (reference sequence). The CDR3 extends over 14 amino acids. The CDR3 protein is CASRIMSGNTEAFF. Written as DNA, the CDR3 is TGTGCCAGTCGTATAATGAGTGGGAACACTGAAGCTTTCTTT.

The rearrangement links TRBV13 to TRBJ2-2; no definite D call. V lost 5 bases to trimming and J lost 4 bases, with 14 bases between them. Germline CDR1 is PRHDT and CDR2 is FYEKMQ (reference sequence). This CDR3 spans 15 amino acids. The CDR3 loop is CASSPPSVLTGELFF. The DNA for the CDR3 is TGTGCCAGCAGCCCACCTTCAGTTCTCACCGGGGAGCTGTTTTTT.

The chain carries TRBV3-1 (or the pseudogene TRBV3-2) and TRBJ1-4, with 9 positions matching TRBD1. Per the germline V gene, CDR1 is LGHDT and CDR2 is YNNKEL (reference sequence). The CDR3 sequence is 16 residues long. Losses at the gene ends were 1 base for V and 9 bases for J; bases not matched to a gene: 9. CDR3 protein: CASSQVWDRVSQKLFF. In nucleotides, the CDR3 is TGTGCCAGCAGCCAAGTTTGGGACAGGGTTTCGCAAAAACTGTTTTTT.

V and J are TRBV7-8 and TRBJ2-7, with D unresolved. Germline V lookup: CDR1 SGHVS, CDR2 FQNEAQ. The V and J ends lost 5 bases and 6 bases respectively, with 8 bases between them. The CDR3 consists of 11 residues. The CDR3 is CASSVTGEQYF. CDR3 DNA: TGTGCCAGCAGCGTTACTGGCGAGCAGTACTTC.

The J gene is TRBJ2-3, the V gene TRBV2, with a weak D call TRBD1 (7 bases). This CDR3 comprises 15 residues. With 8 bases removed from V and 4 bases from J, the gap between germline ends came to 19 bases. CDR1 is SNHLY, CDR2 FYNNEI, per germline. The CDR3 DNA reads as TGTGCCAGCCCTGGAGGGTCAGGGGGTCCAGATACGCAGTATTTT. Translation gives CASPGGSGGPDTQYF.

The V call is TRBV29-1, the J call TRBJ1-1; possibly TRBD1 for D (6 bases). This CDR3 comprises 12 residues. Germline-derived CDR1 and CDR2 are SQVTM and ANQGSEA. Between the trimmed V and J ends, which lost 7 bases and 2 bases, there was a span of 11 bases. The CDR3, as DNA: TGCAGCGCGGACAGAGCTAACACTGAAGCTTTCTTT. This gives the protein CSADRANTEAFF.